This is a list of T cell receptor beta chains from one sample in a study of blood T cell repertoires in COVID-19. Assay: immunoSEQ multiplex PCR; the TCRdb copy retains only in-frame clones and omits some. The table shows a few hundred thousand clones, with roughly 83% occurring only once. The specimen was peripheral blood. The receptor source for this set is an elderly man with acute or convalescent COVID-19. Both conserved end residues are part of each CDR3. The D gene is left open where the match is weak. Expanded clones are given a class, and other clones once, few, many or no size at all.

>TRBJ2-5|.|TRBV14|.
CASSPRIQETQYF
TGTGCCAGCAGCCCTAGGATTCAAGAGACCCAGTACTTC
>TRBJ2-4|.|TRBV6-1|.
CASSEQGNIQYF
TGTGCCAGCAGTGAACAGGGAAACATTCAGTACTTC
>TRBJ1-4|TRBD1|TRBV5-1|once
CASSLGTGREKLFF
TGCGCCAGCAGCTTGGGGACAGGGCGCGAAAAACTGTTTTTT
>TRBJ2-7|TRBD1|TRBV24-1|.
CATSDPDRVGDEQYF
TGTGCCACCAGTGACCCTGACAGGGTGGGCGACGAGCAGTACTTC
>TRBJ1-5|.|TRBV24-1|.
CATSASRGHSNQPQHF
TGTGCCACCAGTGCCTCACGGGGACATAGCAATCAGCCCCAGCATTTT
>TRBJ1-1|.|TRBV6-5|.
CASSPRTWGAEAFF
TGTGCCAGCAGTCCCAGGACATGGGGCGCTGAAGCTTTCTTT
>TRBJ1-6|TRBD1|TRBV6-5|once
CASSTGGSNSPLHF
TGTGCCAGCAGCACAGGGGGCAGTAATTCACCCCTCCACTTT
>TRBJ1-5|.|TRBV18|.
CASSPRQLNQPQHF
TGTGCCAGCTCACCGCGACAGCTCAATCAGCCCCAGCATTTT
>TRBJ2-3|TRBD2|TRBV6-2/TRBV6-3|.
CASSYPGLAGVRPDTQYF
TGTGCCAGCAGTTACCCGGGACTAGCGGGGGTGAGACCAGATACGCAGTATTTT
>TRBJ1-2|.|TRBV24-1|.
CATSDSPPGQYLGYTF
TGTGCCACCAGTGATTCTCCCCCAGGACAGTATCTTGGCTACACCTTC
>TRBJ1-2|.|TRBV27|.
CASSLGPNRGGYGYTF
TGTGCCAGCAGTTTAGGTCCCAATCGAGGGGGTTATGGCTACACCTTC
>TRBJ1-4|TRBD1|TRBV19|.
CASRGQGREKLFF
TGTGCCAGCCGAGGACAGGGAAGGGAAAAACTGTTTTTT
>TRBJ2-2|TRBD2|TRBV6-2/TRBV6-3|.
CASSFTSGRASGELFF
TGTGCCAGCAGTTTTACTAGCGGGAGGGCCAGCGGGGAGCTGTTTTTT
>TRBJ1-6|.|TRBV5-1|.
CASSFFGSSYNSPLHF
TGCGCCAGCAGCTTTTTCGGGAGCTCCTATAATTCACCCCTCCACTTT
>TRBJ1-5|TRBD1|TRBV6-6|.
CASSNRGRSNQPQHF
TGTGCCAGCAGTAACAGGGGTCGGAGCAATCAGCCCCAGCATTTT
>TRBJ1-1|.|TRBV7-9|.
CASSLLPVTNTEAFF
TGTGCCAGCAGCTTACTTCCGGTAACGAACACTGAAGCTTTCTTT
>TRBJ1-1|.|TRBV28|.
CASGWNTEAFF
TGTGCCAGCGGCTGGAACACTGAAGCTTTCTTT
>TRBJ2-7|.|TRBV19|.
CASSIGAGPGDEQYF
TGTGCCAGTAGTATAGGGGCGGGACCCGGGGACGAGCAGTACTTC
>TRBJ1-5|.|TRBV28|.
CASSLGLQGNQPQHF
TGTGCCAGCAGTTTAGGGCTGCAGGGGAATCAGCCCCAGCATTTT
>TRBJ1-1|.|TRBV7-2|.
CASSSALNPTGPQGWAFF
TGTGCCAGCAGCTCAGCACTAAACCCGACAGGCCCTCAGGGGTGGGCTTTCTTT
>TRBJ1-4|.|TRBV4-1|few
CASSQEGRRAANEKLFF
TGCGCCAGCAGCCAAGAAGGGAGGCGGGCGGCTAATGAAAAACTGTTTTTT
>TRBJ2-3|TRBD1|TRBV7-9|.
CASSRGQGRRLGTDTQYF
TGTGCCAGCAGCCGTGGACAGGGGAGAAGGTTGGGGACAGATACGCAGTATTTT
>TRBJ1-1|TRBD1|TRBV5-1|few
CASSLEGGAGTEAFF
TGCGCCAGCAGCTTGGAAGGGGGCGCTGGAACTGAAGCTTTCTTT
>TRBJ2-7|.|TRBV5-1|few
CASSLSQVPYEQYF
TGCGCCAGCAGCTTATCGCAGGTGCCCTACGAGCAGTACTTC
>TRBJ1-2|TRBD1|TRBV27|.
CASSPTGGVGGYTF
TGTGCCAGCAGTCCAACAGGGGGCGTAGGTGGCTACACCTTC
>TRBJ2-1|.|TRBV3-1/TRBV3-2|.
CASSQVAGRLGNEQFF
TGTGCCAGCAGCCAAGTGGCGGGAAGGTTAGGTAATGAGCAGTTCTTC
>TRBJ1-3|.|TRBV5-1|.
CASSLVGSSGNTIYF
TGCGCCAGCAGCTTAGTCGGGAGCTCTGGAAACACCATATATTTT
>TRBJ2-5|.|TRBV11-3|.
CASSLDSQETQYF
TGTGCCAGCAGCTTAGACAGCCAAGAGACCCAGTACTTC
>TRBJ1-2|TRBD1|TRBV20-1|once
CSASPIEQGIGGYTF
TGCAGTGCTAGTCCTATTGAACAGGGGATTGGTGGCTACACCTTC
>TRBJ2-4|.|TRBV19|.
CASSISTGNIQYF
TGTGCCAGTAGTATAAGCACAGGGAACATTCAGTACTTC
>TRBJ1-4|.|TRBV4-3|.
CASSQDTGNEKLFF
TGCGCCAGCAGCCAAGATACAGGGAATGAAAAACTGTTTTTT
>TRBJ1-5|TRBD1|TRBV27|.
CAVQGEGQPQHF
TGTGCCGTACAGGGGGAGGGACAGCCCCAGCATTTT
>TRBJ1-2|TRBD1|TRBV3-1/TRBV3-2|.
CASSQVAGGGYTF
TGTGCCAGCAGCCAAGTAGCAGGGGGCGGCTACACCTTC
>TRBJ1-2|TRBD1|TRBV28|.
CASRLQGAVGYTF
TGTGCCAGCAGACTACAGGGGGCGGTAGGCTACACCTTC